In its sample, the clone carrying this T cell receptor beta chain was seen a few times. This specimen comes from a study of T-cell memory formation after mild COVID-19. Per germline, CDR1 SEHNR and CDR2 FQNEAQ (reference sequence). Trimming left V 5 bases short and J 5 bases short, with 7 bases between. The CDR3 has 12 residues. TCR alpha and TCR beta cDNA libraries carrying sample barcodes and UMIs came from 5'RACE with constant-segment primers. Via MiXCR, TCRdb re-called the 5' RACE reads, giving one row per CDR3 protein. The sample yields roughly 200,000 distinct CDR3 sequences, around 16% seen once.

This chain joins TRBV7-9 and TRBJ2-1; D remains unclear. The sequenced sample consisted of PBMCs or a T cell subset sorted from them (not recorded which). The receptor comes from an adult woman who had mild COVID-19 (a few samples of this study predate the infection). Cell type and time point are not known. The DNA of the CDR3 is TGTGCCAGCAGCCAGGATCACAATGAGCAGTTCTTC. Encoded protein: CASSQDHNEQFF.